Here is one T cell receptor beta chain with its context. Its antigen is as yet unknown. The data originate from a study of Ad26.COV2.S vaccination and SARS-CoV-2 variants. Background on the study: Donor was one of the participants in the Ad26.COV2.S arm of the COV1001 trial. The vaccine Ad26.COV2.S was put into the muscle once, or twice with 56 days between. Study outcomes and limitations: Assessments of TCR breadth and depth may have underestimated the total T cell responses.

Trimming shortened V by 3 bases and J by 0 bases, and 15 bases separated the two germline ends. Germline CDR1 is SGHVS and CDR2 is FQNEAQ. This CDR3 spans 16 amino acids. Treatment described: some 19 received Ad26.COV2.S at low or high dose, single or two shots; 5 received placebo; per-sample allocation not given. Samples were taken on day 63 after the first vaccine or placebo injection. The shot given was an Ad26 vector that makes Wuhan-strain SARS-CoV-2 spike. Produced via immunoSEQ multiplex PCR; TCRdb's table is partial and in-frame only. The sample has approximately 460,000 clones, about 88% seen once.

The source was peripheral blood, collected in a trial of Ad26.COV2.S vaccine versus placebo. The chain links TRBV7-8 to TRBJ2-7; the D gene is possibly TRBD1 (5 bases). This sequence was found in a person aged 18 to 65 who received the Ad26.COV2.S COVID-19 vaccine or a placebo. CDR3 bases: TGTGCCAGCAGCTTTAGCCGACAGCGAAGCTCCTACGAGCAGTACTTC. Residues: CASSFSRQRSSYEQYF.